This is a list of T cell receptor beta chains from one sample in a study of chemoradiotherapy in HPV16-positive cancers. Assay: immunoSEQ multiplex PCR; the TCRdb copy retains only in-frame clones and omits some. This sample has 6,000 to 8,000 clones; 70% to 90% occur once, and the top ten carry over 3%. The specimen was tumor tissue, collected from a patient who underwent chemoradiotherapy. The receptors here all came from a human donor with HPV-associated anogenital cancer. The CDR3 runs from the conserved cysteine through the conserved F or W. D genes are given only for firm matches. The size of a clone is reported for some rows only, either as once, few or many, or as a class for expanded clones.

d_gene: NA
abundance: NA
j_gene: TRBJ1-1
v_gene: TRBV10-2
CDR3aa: CASRMGQNTEAFF
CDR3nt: TGCGCCAGCAGGATGGGACAGAACACTGAAGCTTTCTTT

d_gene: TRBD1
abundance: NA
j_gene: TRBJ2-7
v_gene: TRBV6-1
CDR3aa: CASRGTTGRSYEQYF
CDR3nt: TGTGCCAGCAGGGGGACGACAGGGCGGTCCTACGAGCAGTACTTC

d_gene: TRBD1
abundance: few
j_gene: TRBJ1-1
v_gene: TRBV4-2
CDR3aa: CASSQLFDRGVNTEAFF
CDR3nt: TGTGCCAGCAGCCAACTTTTCGACAGGGGCGTGAACACTGAAGCTTTCTTT

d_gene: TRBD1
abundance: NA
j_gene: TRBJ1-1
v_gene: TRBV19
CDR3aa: CASSRDRGEAFF
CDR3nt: TGTGCCAGTAGTAGGGACAGGGGAGAAGCTTTCTTT

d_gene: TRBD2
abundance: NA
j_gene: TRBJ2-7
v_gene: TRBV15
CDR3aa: CATSRDARTRRGEQYF
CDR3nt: TGTGCCACCAGCAGAGACGCGAGGACTAGGAGGGGCGAGCAGTACTTC

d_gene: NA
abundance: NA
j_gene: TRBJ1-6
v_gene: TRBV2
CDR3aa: CASSEQGRYNSPLHF
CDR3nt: TGTGCCAGCAGTGAACAGGGCCGTTATAATTCACCCCTCCACTTT

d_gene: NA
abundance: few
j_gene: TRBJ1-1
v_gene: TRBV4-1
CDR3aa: CASSQDPGYNTEAFF
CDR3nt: TGCGCCAGCAGCCAAGATCCGGGCTATAACACTGAAGCTTTCTTT

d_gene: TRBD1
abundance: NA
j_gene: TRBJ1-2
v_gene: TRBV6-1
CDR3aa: CASSDLGQGGHYGYTF
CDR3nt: TGTGCCAGCAGTGATTTGGGACAGGGAGGGCACTATGGCTACACCTTC

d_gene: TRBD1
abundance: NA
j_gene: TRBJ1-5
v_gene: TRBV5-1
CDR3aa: CASSPGQGQNQPQHF
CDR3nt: TGCGCCAGCAGCCCTGGACAGGGCCAAAATCAGCCCCAGCATTTT

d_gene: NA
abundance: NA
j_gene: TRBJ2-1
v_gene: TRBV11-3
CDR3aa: CASSLAHASAYNEQFF
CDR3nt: TGTGCCAGCAGCTTAGCCCATGCCTCCGCCTACAATGAGCAGTTCTTC

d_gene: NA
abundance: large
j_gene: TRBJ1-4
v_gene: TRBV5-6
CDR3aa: CASGLIATNEKLFF
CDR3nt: TGTGCCAGCGGGTTAATTGCAACTAATGAAAAACTGTTTTTT

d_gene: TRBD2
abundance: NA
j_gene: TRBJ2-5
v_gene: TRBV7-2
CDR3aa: CASSDWTSGGRETQYF
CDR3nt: TGTGCCAGCAGCGACTGGACTAGCGGGGGGCGGGAGACCCAGTACTTC

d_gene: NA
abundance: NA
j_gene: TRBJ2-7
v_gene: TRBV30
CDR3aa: CAWSVTVLEQYF
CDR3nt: TGTGCCTGGAGTGTGACAGTACTCGAGCAGTACTTC

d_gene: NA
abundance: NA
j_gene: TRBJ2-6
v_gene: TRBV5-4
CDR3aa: CASSDQGGANVLTF
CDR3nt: TGTGCCAGCAGTGACCAAGGGGGGGCCAACGTCCTGACTTTC

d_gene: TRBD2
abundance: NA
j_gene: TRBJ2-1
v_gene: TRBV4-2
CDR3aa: CASSQERTSGLYNEQFF
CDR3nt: TGTGCCAGCAGCCAAGAACGGACTAGCGGACTATACAATGAGCAGTTCTTC

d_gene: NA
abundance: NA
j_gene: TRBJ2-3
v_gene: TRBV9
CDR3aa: CASTPVGADTQYF
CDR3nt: TGTGCCAGCACCCCAGTGGGCGCAGATACGCAGTATTTT

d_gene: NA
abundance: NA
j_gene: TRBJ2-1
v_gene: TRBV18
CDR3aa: CASSVSVSYNEQFF
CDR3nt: TGTGCCAGCTCCGTTAGTGTCTCCTACAATGAGCAGTTCTTC

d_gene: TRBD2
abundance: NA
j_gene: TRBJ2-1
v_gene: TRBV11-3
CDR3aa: CASSPSGARNNEQFF
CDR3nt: TGTGCCAGCAGCCCTAGCGGGGCAAGGAACAATGAGCAGTTCTTC

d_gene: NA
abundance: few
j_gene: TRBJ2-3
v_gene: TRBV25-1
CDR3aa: CASNPGTDTQYF
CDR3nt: TGTGCCAGCAATCCCGGCACAGATACGCAGTATTTT

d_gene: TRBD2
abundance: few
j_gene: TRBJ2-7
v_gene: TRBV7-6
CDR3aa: CASSRLGSGSKLSEQYF
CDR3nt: TGTGCCAGCAGCCGCTTAGGGAGCGGGAGTAAACTGAGCGAGCAGTACTTC

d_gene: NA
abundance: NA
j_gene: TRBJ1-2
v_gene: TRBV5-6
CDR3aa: CASSLGQKPYGYTF
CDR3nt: TGTGCCAGCAGCTTGGGGCAGAAGCCCTATGGCTACACCTTC

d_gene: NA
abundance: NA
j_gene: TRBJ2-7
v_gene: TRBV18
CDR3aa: CASSPGASPDYEQYF
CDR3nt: TGTGCCAGCTCACCAGGGGCTAGCCCAGATTACGAGCAGTACTTC

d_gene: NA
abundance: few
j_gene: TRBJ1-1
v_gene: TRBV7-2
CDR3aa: CASSLLGTEPFF
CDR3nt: TGTGCCAGCAGTTTACTGGGGACTGAACCTTTCTTT

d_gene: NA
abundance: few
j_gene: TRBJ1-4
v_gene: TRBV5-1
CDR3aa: CASRDGSNEKLFF
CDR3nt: TGCGCCAGCCGGGACGGGTCTAATGAAAAACTGTTTTTT

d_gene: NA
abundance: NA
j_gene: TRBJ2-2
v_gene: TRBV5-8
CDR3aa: CASIRHTGELFF
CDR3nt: TGTGCCAGCATCCGCCACACCGGGGAGCTGTTTTTT

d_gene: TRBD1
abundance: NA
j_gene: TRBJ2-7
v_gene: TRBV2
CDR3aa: CASTLYRDRSYEQYF
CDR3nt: TGTGCCAGCACCCTATACCGGGACAGGTCCTACGAGCAGTACTTC

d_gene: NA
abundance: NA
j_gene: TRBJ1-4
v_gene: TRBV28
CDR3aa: CASSPSGGADNEKLFF
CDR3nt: TGTGCCAGCAGCCCTTCTGGCGGGGCCGATAATGAAAAACTGTTTTTT

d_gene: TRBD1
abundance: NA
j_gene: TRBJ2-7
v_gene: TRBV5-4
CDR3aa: CASSLDRARQYF
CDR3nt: TGTGCCAGCAGCCTGGACAGGGCGAGGCAGTACTTC

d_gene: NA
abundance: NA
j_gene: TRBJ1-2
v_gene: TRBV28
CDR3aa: CASSRRSYGYTF
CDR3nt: TGTGCCAGCAGCCGGCGGAGTTATGGCTACACCTTC

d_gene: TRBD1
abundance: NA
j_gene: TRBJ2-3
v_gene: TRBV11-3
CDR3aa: CASSDRTGWGDTQYF
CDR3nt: TGTGCCAGCAGCGATCGGACAGGGTGGGGAGATACGCAGTATTTT

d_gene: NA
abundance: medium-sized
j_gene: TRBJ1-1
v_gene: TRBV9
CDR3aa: CASSVDTTTEAFF
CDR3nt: TGTGCCAGCAGCGTAGACACTACCACTGAAGCTTTCTTT

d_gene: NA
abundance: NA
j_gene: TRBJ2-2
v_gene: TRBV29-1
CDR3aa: CSAELSYGGELFF
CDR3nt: TGCAGCGCTGAACTCTCCTACGGCGGGGAGCTGTTTTTT

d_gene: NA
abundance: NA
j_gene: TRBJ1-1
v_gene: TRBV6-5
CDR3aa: CASSRDMNTEAFF
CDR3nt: TGTGCCAGCAGTCGTGATATGAACACTGAAGCTTTCTTT

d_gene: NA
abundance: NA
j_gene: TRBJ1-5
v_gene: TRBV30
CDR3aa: CAWSAPAGGHNQPQHF
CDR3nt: TGTGCCTGGAGTGCCCCCGCGGGGGGGCACAATCAGCCCCAGCATTTT

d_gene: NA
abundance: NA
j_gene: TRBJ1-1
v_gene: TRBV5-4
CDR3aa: CASSSPNTEAFF
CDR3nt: TGTGCCAGCAGCTCCCCGAACACTGAAGCTTTCTTT